Below, one TCR beta chain is given with its context. No antigen is known for it. From germline, CDR1 is SEHNR and CDR2 FQNEAQ (reference sequence). The CDR3 loop spans 16 amino acids. The entry originates in a study of monozygotic twins with inflammatory bowel disease. TCRdb processed the 5' RACE reads again and assigns one entry to each CDR3 protein, with no DNA. The data include around 370,000 distinct CDR3 sequences; the top ten clones carry approximately 2.4%. Findings and limits, study-wide: For IBD patients, clonotypes shared with others were fewer than for healthy twins, especially with disease activity.

Sequencing input: blood. This TCR was recovered from a human donor with ulcerative colitis or Crohn's disease, or a healthy co-twin of an affected twin (not recorded which). J is TRBJ2-7 and V is TRBV7-9; TCRdb reports TRBD1, a call that lacks DNA to check it against. CDR3 loop: CASSLIRRGLSYEQYF.